One and the same sample provided the 29 T cell receptor beta chains below, sequenced in a study of CD8 T cells in Susac syndrome. The RNA, about 0.5 to 1 ug, was put through reverse transcription using random hexamers. TCRdb analysed the immunoSEQ multiplex PCR reads with MiXCR anew, one entry per CDR3 protein. This table holds 160,000 or so distinct CDR3 sequences, roughly 95% found once. Sequencing was done on a sample of CD8+ T cells from PBMCs. The receptors shown here come from a human donor with multiple sclerosis.

This clonotype appeared a single time. The J gene is TRBJ2-1, the V gene TRBV4-1, with D hard to call. The germline V and J ends were trimmed by 1 base and 6 bases, with 4 bases remaining between them. In germline, CDR1 is MGHRA, CDR2 YSYEKL. The CDR3 totals 12 residues. CDR3 protein: CASSQGFNEQFF. CDR3 bases: TGCGCCAGCAGCCAAGGGTTCAATGAGCAGTTCTTC.

The chain joins TRBV15 to TRBJ1-2; 11 nucleotides agree with TRBD1. The V segment lost 1 base and the J segment 6 bases; nucleotides outside the gene matches: 10. The CDR3 consists of 17 residues. CDR1 and CDR2 from the germline V gene are LNHNV and YYDKDF (reference sequence). Here the CDR3 DNA reads TGTGCCACCAGCAGAGCCCGGACAGGGGGCTTTCCTCATGGCTACACCTTC. The encoded protein is CATSRARTGGFPHGYTF.

A single count supports this clonotype. The V call is TRBV2, the J call TRBJ1-2, with TRBD1 as a possible D gene (5 bases). CDR3 size: 11 residues. V lost 7 bases and J 13 bases, leaving 16 bases between the germline ends. Germline loops: CDR1 SNHLY, CDR2 FYNNEI. CDR3 region: CASIGGRGSTF. The CDR3 DNA follows: TGTGCCAGCATTGGTGGAAGGGGATCCACCTTC.

The chain is built from TRBV7-2 and TRBJ2-7, with TRBD1 matching 8 bases. CDR3 length equals 15 residues. With 4 bases clipped from V and 2 bases from J, the junction kept 7 bases outside the gene matches. Germline V gene data show CDR1 as SGHTA and CDR2 as FQGNSA. In DNA, the CDR3 is TGTGCCAGCAGCTCCCGGGACAGGTCAACCTACGAGCAGTACTTC. It specifies CASSSRDRSTYEQYF. The full variable domain, completed using reference TRBV7-2 and TRBJ2-7, is GAGVSQSPSNKVTEKGKDVELRCDPISGHTALYWYRQSLGQGLEFLIYFQGNSAPDKSGLPSDRFSAERTGGSVSTLTIQRTQQEDSAVYLCASSSRDRSTYEQYFGPGTRLTVT.

DNA for the CDR3: TGTGCCAGCAGACCAGGGTTTTCCGGGGAGCTGTTTTTT. This codes for CASRPGFSGELFF. The rearrangement joins TRBV7-2 to TRBJ2-2, with D perhaps matching TRBD1 (5 bases). V was cut by 6 bases and J by 6 bases, with 11 bases left in between. CDR1 and CDR2 (germline): SGHTA, FQGNSA. This CDR3 is 13 amino acids long.

The rearrangement joins TRBV27 to TRBJ1-6; D is undetermined. This CDR3 is 14 amino acids long. The germline V gene encodes CDR1 MNHEY and CDR2 SMNVEV (reference sequence). Trimming stripped 1 base from V and 7 bases from J, with 8 bases between. Here the CDR3 reads CASSLFGENSPLHF. Here the CDR3 DNA reads TGTGCCAGCAGTTTATTCGGGGAGAATTCACCCCTCCACTTT.

The CDR3 sequence: CASRWGGEQYF. The DNA of the CDR3 is TGTGCCAGCCGATGGGGGGGGGAGCAGTACTTC. J is TRBJ2-7 and V is TRBV27; TRBD2 matches at 7 bases. Germline V gives CDR1 MNHEY, CDR2 SMNVEV (reference sequence). V lost 8 bases to trimming and J lost 7 bases; unmatched junction nucleotides: 5. This CDR3 spans 11 amino acids.

The chain is built from TRBV7-9 and TRBJ2-3; 10 nucleotides agree with TRBD1. The CDR3 contains 15 residues. J lost 4 bases, V lost 5 bases, and 6 bases had no gene match. Germline assignment: CDR1 SEHNR and CDR2 FQNEAQ (reference sequence). The CDR3 protein is CASSLGTGDPDTQYF. The DNA for the CDR3 is TGTGCCAGCAGCCTCGGGACAGGGGACCCAGATACGCAGTATTTT.

The chain has TRBV9 and TRBJ2-7; unclear D gene. Between the trimmed V and J ends, which lost 4 bases and 2 bases, there was a span of 13 bases. The CDR3 totals 14 residues. Germline CDR1 is SGDLS and CDR2 is YYNGEE. In DNA form, the CDR3 reads TGTGCCAGCAGCCCAACCGGGCCTCCCTACGAGCAGTACTTC. Residues: CASSPTGPPYEQYF.

The chain couples TRBV5-1 to TRBJ2-1, with 9 bases identical to TRBD1. The ends lost 1 base at V and 5 bases at J; junction bases unmatched: 10. CDR3 length: 17 amino acids. Germline V gene data show CDR1 as SGHRS and CDR2 as YFSETQ. DNA for the CDR3: TGCGCCAGCAGCTTGCTCTCTGGGACAGGGTTTCACAATGAGCAGTTCTTC. Its translation is CASSLLSGTGFHNEQFF.

This chain uses TRBV3-1 with TRBJ1-1, with D unclear. The CDR3 has 15 residues. Germline V CDR1 and CDR2: LGHDT, YNNKEL (reference sequence). V lost 4 bases and J 0 bases, leaving 12 bases between the germline ends. The CDR3 is CASSPDLALNTEAFF. The CDR3 DNA reads as TGTGCCAGCAGCCCCGACCTAGCCCTGAACACTGAAGCTTTCTTT.

The chain employs TRBV27 and TRBJ1-6; D call uncertain. The CDR3 consists of 14 residues. Germline assignment: CDR1 MNHEY and CDR2 SMNVEV (reference sequence). V lost 4 bases and J 7 bases, leaving 11 bases between the germline ends. CDR3 bases: TGTGCCAGCAGTTGGAAGGGTGTGAATTCACCCCTCCACTTT. It encodes CASSWKGVNSPLHF.

The chain carries TRBV29-1 and TRBJ2-5; D tentatively fits TRBD1 or TRBD2 (5 bases each). CDR1 SQVTM and CDR2 ANQGSEA come from the germline V gene. The CDR3 length is 17 residues. The V and J ends lost 2 bases and 5 bases respectively, with 24 bases between them. CDR3 nucleotides: TGCAGCGTTGAATCATTCGGGACCGAGTCATTCTGGGAGACCCAGTACTTC. This gives the protein CSVESFGTESFWETQYF.

The chain uses TRBV20-1 and TRBJ2-7; possibly TRBD1 for D (5 bases). The germline gives CDR1 DFQATT, CDR2 SNEGSKA (reference sequence). The CDR3 loop spans 15 amino acids. V was trimmed by 0 bases and J by 4 bases, leaving 16 bases between them. CDR3 loop: CSARDSGQNLYEQYF. CDR3 DNA: TGCAGTGCTAGAGATTCCGGACAAAACCTATACGAGCAGTACTTC.

The gene calls are TRBV20-1 and TRBJ2-1; D is unresolved. The V end was cut by 4 bases, the J end by 5 bases, with 6 bases between. CDR1 and CDR2 (germline): DFQATT, SNEGSKA (reference sequence). The length of the CDR3 is 11 residues. The CDR3 DNA sequence: TGCAGTGCTACCCCTAACAATGAGCAGTTCTTC. This codes for CSATPNNEQFF.

This clonotype was found once. The rearrangement links TRBV28 to TRBJ2-7; D is perhaps TRBD2 (6 bases). Trimming cost V 4 bases and J 1 base, with 17 bases left between them. CDR1 is MDHEN and CDR2 is SYDVKM in the germline V gene. The CDR3 runs 16 residues. The CDR3 protein is CASSSPAGLGSYEQYF. Here the CDR3 DNA reads TGTGCCAGCAGTTCTCCCGCGGGGTTAGGGTCCTACGAGCAGTACTTC.

This rearrangement joins TRBV10-3 to TRBJ2-7; unclear D gene. Germline loops: CDR1 ENHRY, CDR2 SYGVKD. This CDR3 is 14 amino acids long. V lost 0 bases and J lost 3, with 9 bases in between. CDR3 DNA sequence: TGTGCCATCAGTGAGTCTGACAACCACTACGAGCAGTACTTC. Protein product: CAISESDNHYEQYF.

The CDR3 DNA sequence: TGTGCCAGCGGTGGGCGGAACAATGAGCAGTTCTTC. Translated, it gives CASGGRNNEQFF. The V call is TRBV6-5, the J call TRBJ2-1; D remains unclear. The V gene's germline CDR1 is MNHEY and CDR2 SVGAGI. This CDR3 comprises 12 residues. V was trimmed by 8 bases and J by 5 bases, leaving 10 bases between them.

The rearrangement uses TRBV4-1 and TRBJ2-4; 7 nucleotides match TRBD1. CDR3 length: 18 residues. V lost 4 bases, J lost 3 bases, and 15 bases stayed unmatched. Germline V gene data show CDR1 as MGHRA and CDR2 as YSYEKL. CDR3 amino acids: CASSPPPTGLDGKNIQYF. The CDR3 nucleotides read TGCGCCAGCAGCCCACCCCCGACAGGGCTGGATGGCAAAAACATTCAGTACTTC.

V gene TRBV15 combines with J gene TRBJ2-2; D is unresolved. Germline CDR1 and CDR2: LNHNV and YYDKDF (reference sequence). Trimming shortened V by 5 bases and J by 6 bases, and 4 bases separated the two germline ends. This CDR3 has 11 residues. In nucleotides, the CDR3 is TGTGCCACCAGCTCACCCGGGGAGCTGTTTTTT. Its translation is CATSSPGELFF.

This chain uses TRBV11-2 with TRBJ2-7, with D perhaps assigned TRBD1 or TRBD2 (6 bases each). The CDR3 extends over 15 amino acids. Germline CDR1 is SGHAT and CDR2 is FQNNGV. The ends were cut back, 0 bases at V and 2 bases at J, with 11 bases in the middle. CDR3 nucleotide sequence: TGTGCCAGCAGCTTAGATGATCGGGGGCCCTACGAGCAGTACTTC. Protein: CASSLDDRGPYEQYF.

The CDR3 sequence: CSVESGTGANEQFF. CDR3 in DNA: TGCAGCGTTGAATCCGGGACAGGAGCCAATGAGCAGTTCTTC. The genes are TRBV29-1 and TRBJ2-1; TRBD1 matches 8 bases. Per the germline V gene, CDR1 is SQVTM and CDR2 is ANQGSEA. CDR3 length: 14 residues. With V trimmed by 2 bases and J by 6 bases, 6 bases remained unmatched.

The chain employs TRBV24-1 and TRBJ2-3; tentatively, D is TRBD1 or TRBD2 (5 bases each). The germline CDR1 and CDR2 sequences are KGHDR and SFDVKD. Trimming took 5 bases from V and 3 from J, leaving 11 bases between them. The CDR3 has 14 residues. CDR3 DNA: TGTGCCACCAGTGGGCCGGGGCTTACAGATACGCAGTATTTT. Translating gives CATSGPGLTDTQYF.

V gene TRBV20-1 combines with J gene TRBJ2-7; TRBD1 aligns across 8 bases. With 6 bases clipped from V and 5 bases from J, the junction kept 18 bases outside the gene matches. Germline V gene sequence: CDR1 DFQATT, CDR2 SNEGSKA (reference sequence). This CDR3 spans 16 amino acids. The CDR3 region has the DNA TGCAGTGCCCTGGGACAGGACAGCCCCCCAAGGCACGAGCAGTACTTC. This translates into CSALGQDSPPRHEQYF.

The chain links TRBV24-1 to TRBJ2-1; 7 bases are shared with TRBD1. J gave up 7 bases and V 3 bases, and 2 bases lay outside the gene matches. The CDR3 has 13 residues. CDR1 and CDR2 from the germline V gene are KGHDR and SFDVKD. The CDR3 bases are TGTGCCACCAGTGATGGGACAGAGAATGAGCAGTTCTTC. Protein: CATSDGTENEQFF.

The gene calls are TRBV4-1 and TRBJ2-5; 9 bases align to TRBD2. J lost 5 bases, V lost 3 bases, and 13 bases had no gene match. In germline, CDR1 is MGHRA, CDR2 YSYEKL. The CDR3 has 17 amino acids. Here the CDR3 DNA reads TGCGCCAGCAGCCACGGAGCGGGAGGATGTCGTTGGGAGACCCAGTACTTC. This gives the protein CASSHGAGGCRWETQYF.

The chain is built from TRBV7-9 and TRBJ1-5; D ambiguous. CDR3 size: 13 residues. CDR1 SEHNR and CDR2 FQNEAQ come from the germline V gene (reference sequence). The V gene lost 5 bases and the J gene lost 4 bases, with 9 bases spanning the gap. The CDR3 region is CASSEGFNQPQHF. CDR3 nucleotides: TGTGCCAGCAGCGAGGGATTTAATCAGCCCCAGCATTTT.

The rearrangement joins TRBV30 to TRBJ1-1; the match to TRBD1 covers 8 bases. The CDR3 spans 16 residues. CDR1 and CDR2 from the germline V gene are GTSNPN and SVGIG (reference sequence). V shed 5 bases, J shed 0 bases, and the junction held 11 bases outside the gene matches. CDR3 loop: CAWGPRTGWVNTEAFF. The CDR3 DNA follows: TGTGCCTGGGGGCCCCGGACAGGGTGGGTGAACACTGAAGCTTTCTTT.

Points on this clonotype: Relative to the germline gene, one junction end is altered; a read error may explain this. The gene calls are TRBV7-9 and TRBJ1-2; D gene ambiguous. The CDR3 is 15 amino acids. Germline V gives CDR1 SEHNR, CDR2 FQNEAQ (reference sequence). CDR3 sequence reads: CASSSASSPNYGYTF. The CDR3 nucleotides are TGTGCCAGCAGCTCAGCTTCCTCACCTAATTATGGCTACACCTTC.